This T cell receptor beta chain was sequenced in a study of shared clonotypes between healthy human individuals. Study-wide results and limits: About 5% of naive CD4 clonotypes were shared across several donors. What naive subsets generally showed was a larger estimated richness than memory subsets showed. Non-shared clonotypes showed lower generation probabilities than clonotypes common to all four donors.

Measured with immunoSEQ multiplex PCR; TCRdb has only the in-frame clones, and not every one. The sample comprises approximately 2.4 million clones, nearly 97% of which are singletons, and roughly 0.13% rests with the top ten. Comment on this clone: Its target is unknown. The same CDR3 also results from other DNA sequences found in this sample.

The V end was cut by 3 bases, the J end by 5 bases, with 8 bases between. This CDR3 is 13 amino acids long. Germline values: CDR1 LNHDA, CDR2 SQIVND (reference sequence). The origin of this receptor is a young man in good health. V is TRBV19 and J is TRBJ2-1; D gene unclear. Sequenced: naive CD4+ T cells sorted from blood. Noted subset: CD45RA+ positively selected. The CDR3 DNA follows: TGTGCCAGTAGTATTGGGCAGAACAATGAGCAGTTCTTC. Protein sequence: CASSIGQNNEQFF.